This TCR beta chain was found in a study of cytomegalovirus exposure and HLA in healthy donors. Assay used: immunoSEQ multiplex PCR; TCRdb lists only in-frame clones, some missing. The sample holds about 97,000 clones; about 94% are singletons and the top ten take approximately 1%. The study, taken as a whole, reports: Listed as cytomegalovirus-associated were more than 150 TCR beta chains. Most TCR sequences were rare, but some public TCRs occurred in many donors.

The CDR3 loop spans 16 amino acids. V was shortened by 0 bases and J by 4 bases, with 13 bases between the two germline ends. Germline V gene data show CDR1 as SGDLS and CDR2 as YYNGEE. Regarding this clone: Its antigen is undetermined.

The sequence derives from a young woman in good health and CMV-seronegative. The gene calls are TRBV9 and TRBJ2-2; D is perhaps TRBD1 (6 bases). Source material: PBMCs. CDR3 loop: CASSVVTAGVTGELFF. The DNA of the CDR3 is TGTGCCAGCAGCGTAGTAACGGCAGGGGTCACCGGGGAGCTGTTTTTT.